The rows below give T cell receptor beta chains drawn from one sample of a study of control samples from healthy donors and cancer patients. Clones were read by immunoSEQ multiplex PCR, and TCRdb kept only the in-frame ones, dropping some. The sample has roughly 74,000 clones, around 94% seen once. Input material: blood. The receptors derive from a woman younger than 35 in good health. Each CDR3 is given without its conserved first and last residue. A D gene is named only where the DNA matches it firmly.

J,V,D,CDR3
TRBJ2-5,TRBV5-1,-,ASSLQGDQETQY
TRBJ2-7,TRBV15,-,ATSKSGAGSYEQY
TRBJ2-5,TRBV11-1,-,ASSPRTSIQETQY
TRBJ1-6,TRBV27,-,ASSYQGPLGSPLH
TRBJ2-7,TRBV19,-,ASSIDSTITYEQY
TRBJ2-5,TRBV7-6,-,ASSLAVHADQETQY
TRBJ1-2,TRBV28,-,ASSLNYYGYT
TRBJ2-5,TRBV3-1/TRBV3-2,TRBD2,ASSPPRSGGTQY
TRBJ1-1,TRBV25-1,TRBD1,ASRPNQGDTEAF
TRBJ2-3,TRBV5-4,-,ASSPGTSSTDTQY
TRBJ2-7,TRBV2,-,ASILSYEQY
TRBJ1-2,TRBV18,-,ASSYSAVEGGYT
TRBJ2-4,TRBV19,TRBD1,ATGGVRDRGLNIQY
TRBJ1-2,TRBV28,-,ASSLGQGSGYT
TRBJ1-3,TRBV6-9,-,ASSLHRLYREEKNTIY
TRBJ1-4,TRBV11-2,TRBD1,ASSSLTGGLRTNEKLF
TRBJ1-1,TRBV25-1,-,ASSEWESEAF
TRBJ2-1,TRBV15,TRBD2,ATSRQLAGVSNEQF
TRBJ1-2,TRBV27,-,ASSLTAGTPNYGYT
TRBJ1-6,TRBV6-6,-,ASSRNRQEDSPLH
TRBJ2-7,TRBV3-1/TRBV3-2,-,ASSQRTNFLSYEQY
TRBJ2-2,TRBV19,TRBD1,ASSIADRGGSRELF
TRBJ2-1,TRBV6-2/TRBV6-3,TRBD2,ASSSVAGGYNEQF
TRBJ1-3,TRBV3-1/TRBV3-2,-,ASSQDGGGTGNTIY
TRBJ2-4,TRBV5-1,TRBD2,PPTHGGGPAKNIQY
TRBJ2-1,TRBV13,-,ASSLRDFYNEQF
TRBJ2-7,TRBV9,-,ASSEQPDSVEQY
TRBJ2-2,TRBV29-1,-,SVEGQYTGELF
TRBJ1-2,TRBV11-2,TRBD1,ASSLEGTGVAGYT
TRBJ2-3,TRBV27,-,ASSPSGRESGTDTQY
TRBJ2-5,TRBV5-4,TRBD1,ASSDRGSVGETQY
TRBJ2-7,TRBV27,TRBD1,ASRPRGTGTYEQY
TRBJ1-4,TRBV15,-,ATSAGGTLSEKLF
TRBJ2-7,TRBV28,TRBD2,ASSPQTSGATYEQY
TRBJ2-7,TRBV4-1,TRBD1,ASSQDQGAVEQY
TRBJ1-1,TRBV5-1,TRBD1,ASSSGTGAEAF
TRBJ1-6,TRBV28,-,ASSPGLGSPLH
TRBJ2-5,TRBV5-6,-,ASSPQTWQETQY
TRBJ2-1,TRBV19,-,ASSIDLVALYNEQF
TRBJ1-1,TRBV20-1,-,SATRGGEAF
TRBJ2-5,TRBV28,-,ASSFLRGEETQY
TRBJ1-1,TRBV19,TRBD1,ASRLLRPGQKNTEAF
TRBJ2-7,TRBV18,-,ASSPPASRSYEQY
TRBJ1-6,TRBV9,-,ASSVAQGIAPLH